This TCR beta chain was captured by sequencing in a study of blood T cell repertoires in COVID-19. Across the whole study: Donors in the United States, Italy and Spain gave samples during acute or convalescent COVID-19. The analysed material was cDNA or gDNA that came from T cells, B-cell-depleted T cells, or PBMCs.

Per the original methods: Reference gene primer amplification gave estimated nucleated cell counts. The table came from immunoSEQ multiplex PCR; TCRdb's copy has only in-frame clones and leaves some out. From that table come the V and J calls and clone size; the DNA was used to work out D and trimming. Among fewer than 180,000 clones listed, around four fifths were seen once. The specimen sequenced was peripheral blood. This TCR was sampled from a man in his 70s with acute or convalescent COVID-19.

CDR3 nucleotides: TGTGCCAGTAGTAGTACCCAGGAATGGTACACCGGGGAGCTGTTTTTT. Its protein is CASSSTQEWYTGELFF. V is TRBV19 and J is TRBJ2-2, with D hard to call. The V gene's germline CDR1 is LNHDA and CDR2 SQIVND (reference sequence). The CDR3 has 16 amino acids. The V gene lost 4 bases and the J gene lost 3 bases, with 15 bases spanning the gap.